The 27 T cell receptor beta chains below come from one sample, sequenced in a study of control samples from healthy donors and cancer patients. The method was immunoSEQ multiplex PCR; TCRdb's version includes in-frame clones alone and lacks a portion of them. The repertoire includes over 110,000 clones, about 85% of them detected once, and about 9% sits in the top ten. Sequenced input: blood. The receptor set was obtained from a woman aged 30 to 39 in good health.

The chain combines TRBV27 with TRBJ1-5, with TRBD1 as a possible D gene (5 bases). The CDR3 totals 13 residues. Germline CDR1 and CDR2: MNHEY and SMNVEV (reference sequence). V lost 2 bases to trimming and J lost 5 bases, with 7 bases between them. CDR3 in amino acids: CASSLQGYQPQHF. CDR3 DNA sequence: TGTGCCAGCAGTTTACAGGGATATCAGCCCCAGCATTTT.

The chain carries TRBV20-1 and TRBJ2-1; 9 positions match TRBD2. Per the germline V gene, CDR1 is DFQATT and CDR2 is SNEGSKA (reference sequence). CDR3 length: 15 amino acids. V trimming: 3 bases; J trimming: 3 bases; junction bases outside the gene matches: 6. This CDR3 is CSASSGSNLYNEQFF. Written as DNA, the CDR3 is TGCAGTGCTAGTAGCGGGAGCAACCTCTACAATGAGCAGTTCTTC.

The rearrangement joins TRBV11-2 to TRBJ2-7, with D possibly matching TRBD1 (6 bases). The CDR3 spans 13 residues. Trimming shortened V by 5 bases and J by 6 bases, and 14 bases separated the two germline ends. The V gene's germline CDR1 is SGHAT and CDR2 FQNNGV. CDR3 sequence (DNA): TGTGCCAGCAGCCATGGGACAATCCCCGAGCAGTACTTC. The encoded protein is CASSHGTIPEQYF.

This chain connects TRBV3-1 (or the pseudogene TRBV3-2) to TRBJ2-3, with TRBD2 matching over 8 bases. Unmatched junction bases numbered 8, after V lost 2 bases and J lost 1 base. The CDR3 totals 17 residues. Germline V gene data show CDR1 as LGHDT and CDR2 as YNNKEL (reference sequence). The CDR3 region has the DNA TGTGCCAGCAGCCAAAGCGGGAGAAGAACAGGCACAGATACGCAGTATTTT. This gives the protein CASSQSGRRTGTDTQYF.

The CDR3, as DNA: TGTGCCAGCAGCCAAGATTCGACTAGCGGGCTAGCAGATACGCAGTATTTT. Its protein product is CASSQDSTSGLADTQYF. The J gene is TRBJ2-3, the V gene TRBV4-2, with 10 bases lining up with TRBD2. Germline assignment: CDR1 LGHNA and CDR2 YNFKEQ. The J segment lost 4 bases and the V segment lost 0 bases, leaving 7 bases of the junction unmatched. The CDR3 consists of 17 residues.

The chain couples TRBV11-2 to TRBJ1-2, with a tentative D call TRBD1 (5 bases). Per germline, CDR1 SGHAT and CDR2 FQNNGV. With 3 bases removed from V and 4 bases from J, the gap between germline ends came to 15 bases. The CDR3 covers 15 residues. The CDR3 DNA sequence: TGTGCCAGCAGCTTCGGGGCCGGGACCATCTATGGCTACACCTTC. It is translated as CASSFGAGTIYGYTF.

The CDR3 coding sequence is TGCAGTGCTAGATCTAGCTATGGCTACACCTTC. Translating it yields CSARSSYGYTF. The V call is TRBV20-1, the J call TRBJ1-2; D unresolved. The V end was cut by 2 bases, the J end by 4 bases, with 5 bases between. Per the germline V gene, CDR1 is DFQATT and CDR2 is SNEGSKA (reference sequence). This CDR3 region has 11 residues.

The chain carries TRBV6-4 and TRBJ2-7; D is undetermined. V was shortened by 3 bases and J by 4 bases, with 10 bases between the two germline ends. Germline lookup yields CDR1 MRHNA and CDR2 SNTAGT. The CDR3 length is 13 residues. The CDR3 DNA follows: TGTGCCAGCAGTGAAGAGCCAGCTTACGAGCAGTACTTC. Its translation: CASSEEPAYEQYF.

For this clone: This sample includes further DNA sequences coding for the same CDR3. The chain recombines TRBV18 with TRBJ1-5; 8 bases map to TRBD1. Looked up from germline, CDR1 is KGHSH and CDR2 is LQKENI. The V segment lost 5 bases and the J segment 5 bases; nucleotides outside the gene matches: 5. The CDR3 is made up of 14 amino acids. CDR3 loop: CASSLDRGDQPQHF. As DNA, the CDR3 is TGTGCCAGCTCATTAGACAGGGGAGATCAGCCCCAGCATTTT.

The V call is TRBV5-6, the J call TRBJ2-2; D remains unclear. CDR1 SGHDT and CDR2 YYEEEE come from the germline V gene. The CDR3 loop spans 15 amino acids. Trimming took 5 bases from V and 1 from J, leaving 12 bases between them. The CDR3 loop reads CASRSTKRNTGELFF. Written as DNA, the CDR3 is TGTGCCAGCAGATCGACAAAGAGGAACACCGGGGAGCTGTTTTTT.

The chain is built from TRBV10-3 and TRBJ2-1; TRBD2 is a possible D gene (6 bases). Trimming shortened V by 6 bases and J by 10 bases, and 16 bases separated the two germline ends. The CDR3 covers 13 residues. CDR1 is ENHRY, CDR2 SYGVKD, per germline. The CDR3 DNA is TGTGCCATCAGACAACAACTTGGGGGGGAGCAGTTCTTC. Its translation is CAIRQQLGGEQFF.

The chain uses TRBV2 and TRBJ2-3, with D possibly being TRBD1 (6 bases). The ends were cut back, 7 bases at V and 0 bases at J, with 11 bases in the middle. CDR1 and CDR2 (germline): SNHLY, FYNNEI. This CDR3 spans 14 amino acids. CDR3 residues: CASKRTASTDTQYF. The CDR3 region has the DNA TGTGCCAGCAAGAGGACAGCTAGCACAGATACGCAGTATTTT.

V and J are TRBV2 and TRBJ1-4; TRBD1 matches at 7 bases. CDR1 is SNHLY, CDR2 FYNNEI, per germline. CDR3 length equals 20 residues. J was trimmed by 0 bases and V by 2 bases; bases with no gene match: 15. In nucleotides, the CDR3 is TGTGCCAGCAGTGAAAGCGGACAGGATCCTTGGACCCCAACTAATGAAAAACTGTTTTTT. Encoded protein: CASSESGQDPWTPTNEKLFF.

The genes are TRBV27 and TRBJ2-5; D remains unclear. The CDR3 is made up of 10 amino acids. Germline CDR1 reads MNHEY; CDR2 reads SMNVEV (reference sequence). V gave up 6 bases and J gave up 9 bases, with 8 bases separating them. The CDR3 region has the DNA TGTGCCAGCAGCCCGCGTTCCCAGTACTTC. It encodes CASSPRSQYF.

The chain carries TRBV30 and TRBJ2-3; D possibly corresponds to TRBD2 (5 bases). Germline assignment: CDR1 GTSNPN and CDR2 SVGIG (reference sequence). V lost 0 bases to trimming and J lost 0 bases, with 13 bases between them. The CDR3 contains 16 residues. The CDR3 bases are TGTGCCTGGAGTGTAGAGGGAGACACTAGCACAGATACGCAGTATTTT. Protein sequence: CAWSVEGDTSTDTQYF.

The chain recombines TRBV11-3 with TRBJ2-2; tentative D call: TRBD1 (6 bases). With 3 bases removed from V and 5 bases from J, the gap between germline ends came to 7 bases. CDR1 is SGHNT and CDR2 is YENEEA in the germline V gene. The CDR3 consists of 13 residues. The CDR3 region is CASSLRGTGELFF. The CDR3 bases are TGTGCCAGCAGCTTGAGGGGGACCGGGGAGCTGTTTTTT.

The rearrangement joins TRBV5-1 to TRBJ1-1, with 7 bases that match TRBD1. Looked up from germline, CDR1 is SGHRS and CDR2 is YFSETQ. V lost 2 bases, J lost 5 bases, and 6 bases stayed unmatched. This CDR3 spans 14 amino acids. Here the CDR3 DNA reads TGCGCCAGCAGCTTAGACAGGGCCGGAACTGAAGCTTTCTTT. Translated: CASSLDRAGTEAFF.

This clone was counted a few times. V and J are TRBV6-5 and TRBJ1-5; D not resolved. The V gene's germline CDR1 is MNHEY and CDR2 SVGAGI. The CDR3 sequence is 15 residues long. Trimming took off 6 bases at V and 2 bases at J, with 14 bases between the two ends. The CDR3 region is CASSHMGGGNQPQHF. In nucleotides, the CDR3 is TGTGCCAGCAGCCACATGGGAGGTGGCAATCAGCCCCAGCATTTT.

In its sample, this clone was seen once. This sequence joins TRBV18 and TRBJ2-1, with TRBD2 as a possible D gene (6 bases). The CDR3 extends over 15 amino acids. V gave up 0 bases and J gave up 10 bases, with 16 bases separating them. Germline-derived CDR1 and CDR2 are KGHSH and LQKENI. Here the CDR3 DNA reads TGTGCCAGCTCACCACCTAGCGGCTCCCTAGGGGAGCAGTTCTTC. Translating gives CASSPPSGSLGEQFF.

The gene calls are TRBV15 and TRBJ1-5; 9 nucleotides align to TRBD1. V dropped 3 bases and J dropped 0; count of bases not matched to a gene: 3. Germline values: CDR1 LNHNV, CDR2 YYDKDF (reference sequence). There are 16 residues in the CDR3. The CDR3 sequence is CATSSGDRASNQPQHF. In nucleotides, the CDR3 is TGTGCCACCAGCAGTGGGGACAGGGCTAGCAATCAGCCCCAGCATTTT. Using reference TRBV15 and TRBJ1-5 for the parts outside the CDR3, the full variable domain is DAMVIQNPRYQVTQFGKPVTLSCSQTLNHNVMYWYQQKSSQAPKLLFHYYDKDFNNEADTPDNFQSRRPNTSFCFLDIRSPGLGDTAMYLCATSSGDRASNQPQHFGDGTRLSIL.

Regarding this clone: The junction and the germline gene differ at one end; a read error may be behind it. The CDR3: CASSQDGNTEAFF. Written as DNA, the CDR3 is TGTGCTAGCAGCCAAGACGGGAACACTGAAGCTTTCTTT. The chain recombines TRBV7-7 with TRBJ1-1; D unresolved. CDR3 length: 13 amino acids. CDR1 is SSHAT, CDR2 FNYEAQ, per germline (reference sequence). Based on the CDR3 plus reference TRBV7-7 and TRBJ1-1, the full variable domain is GAGVSQSPRYKVTKRGQDVTLRCDPISSHATLYWYQQALGQGPEFLTYFNYEAQPDKSGLPSDRFSAERPEGSISTLTIQRTEQRDSAMYRCASSQDGNTEAFFGQGTRLTVV.

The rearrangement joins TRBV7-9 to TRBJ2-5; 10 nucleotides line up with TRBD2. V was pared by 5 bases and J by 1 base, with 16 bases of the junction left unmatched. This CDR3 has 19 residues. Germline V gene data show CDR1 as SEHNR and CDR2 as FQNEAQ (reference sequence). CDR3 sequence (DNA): TGTGCCAGCAGCCGGGGTGGTCCAGCGGGAGGGCCGGGCCAAGAGACCCAGTACTTC. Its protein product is CASSRGGPAGGPGQETQYF.

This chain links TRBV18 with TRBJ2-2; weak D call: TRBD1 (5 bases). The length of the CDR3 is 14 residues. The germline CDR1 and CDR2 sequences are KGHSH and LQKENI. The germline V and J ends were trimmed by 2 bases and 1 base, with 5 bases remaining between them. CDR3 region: CASSPTGNTGELFF. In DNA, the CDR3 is TGTGCCAGCTCACCAACAGGGAACACCGGGGAGCTGTTTTTT.

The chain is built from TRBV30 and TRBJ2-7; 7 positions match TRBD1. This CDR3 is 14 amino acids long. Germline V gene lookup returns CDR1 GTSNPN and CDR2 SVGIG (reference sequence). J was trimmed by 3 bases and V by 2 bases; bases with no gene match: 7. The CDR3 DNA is TGTGCCTGGAGTAGGGCAGGGGGTATCTACGAGCAGTACTTC. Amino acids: CAWSRAGGIYEQYF.

CDR3 protein: CASSSPQTGGAYEQYF. The CDR3 DNA reads TGTGCCAGCAGTTCCCCCCAGACAGGGGGTGCCTACGAGCAGTACTTC. This sequence joins TRBV28 and TRBJ2-7, with 9 bases fitting TRBD1. The CDR3 runs to 16 residues. Germline V lookup: CDR1 MDHEN, CDR2 SYDVKM. Germline trimming cut 4 bases from V and 2 bases from J; bases unmatched to any gene: 9.

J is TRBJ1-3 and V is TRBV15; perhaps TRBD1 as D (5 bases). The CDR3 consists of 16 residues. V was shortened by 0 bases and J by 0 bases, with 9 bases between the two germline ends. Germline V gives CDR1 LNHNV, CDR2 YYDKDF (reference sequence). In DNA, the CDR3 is TGTGCCACCAGCAGAGAAACAGGCAACTCTGGAAACACCATATATTTT. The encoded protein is CATSRETGNSGNTIYF.

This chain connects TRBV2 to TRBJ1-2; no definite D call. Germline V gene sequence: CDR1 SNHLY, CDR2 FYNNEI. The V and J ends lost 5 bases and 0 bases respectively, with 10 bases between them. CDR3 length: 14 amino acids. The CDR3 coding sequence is TGTGCCAGCAGTCCCTATGGAGCTAACTATGGCTACACCTTC. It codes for CASSPYGANYGYTF.